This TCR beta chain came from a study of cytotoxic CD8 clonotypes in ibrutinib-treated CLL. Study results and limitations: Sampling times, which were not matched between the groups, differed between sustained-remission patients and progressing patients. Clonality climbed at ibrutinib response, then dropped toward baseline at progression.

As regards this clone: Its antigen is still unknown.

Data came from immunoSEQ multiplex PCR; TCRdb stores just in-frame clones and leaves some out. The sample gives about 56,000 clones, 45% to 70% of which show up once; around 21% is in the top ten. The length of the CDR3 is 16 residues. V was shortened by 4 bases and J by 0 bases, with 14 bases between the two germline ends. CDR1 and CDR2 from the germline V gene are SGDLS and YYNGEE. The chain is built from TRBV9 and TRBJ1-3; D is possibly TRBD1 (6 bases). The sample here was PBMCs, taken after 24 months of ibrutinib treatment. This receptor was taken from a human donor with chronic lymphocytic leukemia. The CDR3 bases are TGTGCCAGCAGCCCCCTGGGGGCGTCCTCTGGAAACACCATATATTTT. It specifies CASSPLGASSGNTIYF.